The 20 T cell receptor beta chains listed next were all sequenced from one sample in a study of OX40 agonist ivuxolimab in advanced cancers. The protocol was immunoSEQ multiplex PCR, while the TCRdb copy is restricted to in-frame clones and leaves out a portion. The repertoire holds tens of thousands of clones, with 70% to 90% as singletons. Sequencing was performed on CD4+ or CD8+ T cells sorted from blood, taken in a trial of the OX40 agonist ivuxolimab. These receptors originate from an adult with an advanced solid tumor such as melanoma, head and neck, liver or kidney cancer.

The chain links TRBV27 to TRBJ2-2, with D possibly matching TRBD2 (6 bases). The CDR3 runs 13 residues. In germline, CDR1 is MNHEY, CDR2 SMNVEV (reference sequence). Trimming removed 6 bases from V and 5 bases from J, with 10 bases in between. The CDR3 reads CASRGGRTGELFF. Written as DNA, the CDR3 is TGTGCCAGCAGGGGGGGTAGGACCGGGGAGCTGTTTTTT.

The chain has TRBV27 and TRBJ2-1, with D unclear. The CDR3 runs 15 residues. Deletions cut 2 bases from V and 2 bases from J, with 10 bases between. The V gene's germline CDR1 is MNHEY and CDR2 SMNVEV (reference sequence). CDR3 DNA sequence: TGTGCCAGCAGTTTAAGGCCAGGTCCCTACAATGAGCAGTTCTTC. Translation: CASSLRPGPYNEQFF.

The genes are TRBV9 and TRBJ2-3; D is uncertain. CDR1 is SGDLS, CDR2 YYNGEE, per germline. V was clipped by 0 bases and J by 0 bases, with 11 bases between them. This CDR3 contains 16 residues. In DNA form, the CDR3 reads TGTGCCAGCAGCGTAGACGCCCGGTATAGCACAGATACGCAGTATTTT. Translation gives CASSVDARYSTDTQYF.

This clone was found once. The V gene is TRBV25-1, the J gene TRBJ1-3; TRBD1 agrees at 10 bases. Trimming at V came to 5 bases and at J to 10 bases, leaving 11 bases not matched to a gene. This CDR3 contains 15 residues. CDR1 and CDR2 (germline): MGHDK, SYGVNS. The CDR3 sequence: CASSMAGTGVRTIYF. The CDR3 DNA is TGTGCCAGCAGTATGGCCGGGACAGGGGTACGGACCATATATTTT.

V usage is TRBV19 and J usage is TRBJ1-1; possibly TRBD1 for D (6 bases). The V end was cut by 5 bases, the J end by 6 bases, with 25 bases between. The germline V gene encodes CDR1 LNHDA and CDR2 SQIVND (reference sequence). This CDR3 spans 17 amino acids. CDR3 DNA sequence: TGTGCCAGTAGTCCTAATCTTCACAGGGATCTTAGGGCTGAAGCTTTCTTT. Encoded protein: CASSPNLHRDLRAEAFF.

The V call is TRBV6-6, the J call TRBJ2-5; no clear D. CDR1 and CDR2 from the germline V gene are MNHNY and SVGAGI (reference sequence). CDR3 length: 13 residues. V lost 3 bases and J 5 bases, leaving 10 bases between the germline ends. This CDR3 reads CASSYGTVETQYF. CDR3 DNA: TGTGCCAGCAGTTATGGAACTGTTGAGACCCAGTACTTC.

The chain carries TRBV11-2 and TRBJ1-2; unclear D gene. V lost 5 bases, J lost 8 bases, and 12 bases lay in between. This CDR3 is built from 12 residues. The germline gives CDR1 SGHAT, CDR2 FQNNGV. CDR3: CASSPTWGGYTF. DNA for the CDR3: TGTGCCAGCAGCCCTACTTGGGGAGGCTACACCTTC.

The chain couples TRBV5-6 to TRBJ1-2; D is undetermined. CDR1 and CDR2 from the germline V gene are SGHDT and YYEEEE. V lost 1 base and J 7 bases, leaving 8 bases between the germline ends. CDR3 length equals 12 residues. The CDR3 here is CASSLRWAGYTF. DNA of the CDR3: TGTGCCAGCAGCTTGAGGTGGGCTGGCTACACCTTC.

The CDR3 here is CASSLPGGLGETQYF. The CDR3, as DNA: TGTGCCAGCAGCTTGCCAGGGGGATTAGGCGAGACCCAGTACTTC. The chain joins TRBV5-5 to TRBJ2-5; TRBD1 agrees at 7 bases. The V gene end was trimmed by 1 base and the J gene end by 5 bases; junction bases not matched to a gene: 8. The germline CDR1 and CDR2 sequences are SGHKS and YYEKEE (reference sequence). CDR3 length: 15 amino acids.

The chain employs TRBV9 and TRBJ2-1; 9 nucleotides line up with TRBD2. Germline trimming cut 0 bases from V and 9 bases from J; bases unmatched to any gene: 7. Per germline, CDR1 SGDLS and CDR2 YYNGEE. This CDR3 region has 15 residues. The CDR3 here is CASSVVLAGVGEQFF. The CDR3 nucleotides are TGTGCCAGCAGCGTAGTGTTAGCGGGAGTGGGTGAGCAGTTCTTC.

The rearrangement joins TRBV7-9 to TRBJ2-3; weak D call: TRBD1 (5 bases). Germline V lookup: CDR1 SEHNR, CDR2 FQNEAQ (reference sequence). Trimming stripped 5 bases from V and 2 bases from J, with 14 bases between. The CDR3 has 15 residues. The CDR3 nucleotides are TGTGCCAGCAGCCAGTACAGGTCCGACACAGATACGCAGTATTTT. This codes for CASSQYRSDTDTQYF.

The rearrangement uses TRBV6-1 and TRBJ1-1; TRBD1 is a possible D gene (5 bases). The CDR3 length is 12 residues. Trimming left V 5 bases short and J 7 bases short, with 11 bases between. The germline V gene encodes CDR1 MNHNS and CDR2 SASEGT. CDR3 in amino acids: CASSPGTIEAFF. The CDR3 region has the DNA TGTGCCAGCAGTCCCGGGACGATTGAAGCTTTCTTT.

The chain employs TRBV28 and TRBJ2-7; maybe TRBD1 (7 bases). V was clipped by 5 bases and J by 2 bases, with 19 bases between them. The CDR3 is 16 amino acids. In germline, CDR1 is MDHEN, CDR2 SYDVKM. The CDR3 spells CASSPRGQGGTYEQYF. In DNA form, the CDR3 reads TGTGCCAGCAGTCCCCGGGGGCAGGGGGGAACCTACGAGCAGTACTTC.

CDR3 in amino acids: CASSLDLAGGSPLHF. The CDR3, as DNA: TGTGCCAGCAGCTTAGATCTGGCGGGGGGTTCACCCCTCCACTTT. The chain couples TRBV11-2 to TRBJ1-6; maybe TRBD1 (5 bases). The germline V and J ends were trimmed by 0 bases and 9 bases, with 12 bases remaining between them. CDR1 SGHAT and CDR2 FQNNGV come from the germline V gene. The CDR3 sequence is 15 residues long.

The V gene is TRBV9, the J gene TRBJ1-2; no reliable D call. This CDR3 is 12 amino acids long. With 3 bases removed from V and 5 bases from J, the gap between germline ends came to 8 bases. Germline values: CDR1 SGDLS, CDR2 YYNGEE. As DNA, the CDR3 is TGTGCCAGCAGCGACATAGAATATGGCTACACCTTC. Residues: CASSDIEYGYTF.

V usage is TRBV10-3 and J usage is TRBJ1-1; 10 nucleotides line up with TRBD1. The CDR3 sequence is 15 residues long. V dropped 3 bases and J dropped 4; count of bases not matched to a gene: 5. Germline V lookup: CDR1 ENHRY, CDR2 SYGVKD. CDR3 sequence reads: CAISDLRTGGTEAFF. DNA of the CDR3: TGTGCCATCAGTGATCTTCGGACAGGGGGCACTGAAGCTTTCTTT.

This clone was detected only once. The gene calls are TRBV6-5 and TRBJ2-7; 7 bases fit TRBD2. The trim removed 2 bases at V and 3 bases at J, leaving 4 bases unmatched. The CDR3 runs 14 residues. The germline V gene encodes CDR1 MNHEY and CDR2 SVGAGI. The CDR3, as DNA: TGTGCCAGCAGTTACGGGTCTAGCGGCTACGAGCAGTACTTC. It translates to CASSYGSSGYEQYF.

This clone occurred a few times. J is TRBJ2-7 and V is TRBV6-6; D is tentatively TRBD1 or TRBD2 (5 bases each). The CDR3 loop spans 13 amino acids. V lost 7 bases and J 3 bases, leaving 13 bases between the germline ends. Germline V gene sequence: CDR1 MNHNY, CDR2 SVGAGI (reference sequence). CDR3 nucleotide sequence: TGTGCCAGCATCCGGGACGGTGGCTACGAGCAGTACTTC. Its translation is CASIRDGGYEQYF.

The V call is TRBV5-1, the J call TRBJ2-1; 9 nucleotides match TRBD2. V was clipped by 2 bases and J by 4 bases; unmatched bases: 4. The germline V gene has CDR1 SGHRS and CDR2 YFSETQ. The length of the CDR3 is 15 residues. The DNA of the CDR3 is TGCGCCAGCAGCTTACTGACTAGCGGTTACAATGAGCAGTTCTTC. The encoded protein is CASSLLTSGYNEQFF.

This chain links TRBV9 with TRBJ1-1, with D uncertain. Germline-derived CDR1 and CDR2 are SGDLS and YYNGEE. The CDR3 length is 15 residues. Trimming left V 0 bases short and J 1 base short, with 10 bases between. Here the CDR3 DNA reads TGTGCCAGCAGCGTAGGCCTGGGGAGGAACACTGAAGCTTTCTTT. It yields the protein CASSVGLGRNTEAFF.